The 15 T cell receptor beta chains presented below share a single source sample, sequenced in a study of tumor-infiltrating lymphocytes in primary liver carcinoma. Co-extracted RNA and DNA came from about 20-30 mg of unsorted bulk tissue. A constant-region primer served to make TCR beta cDNA from roughly 480 ng total RNA. Three nested multiplex PCR rounds of slightly modified ARM-PCR generated TCR beta libraries. TRBV1-TRBV30 forward primers and a C-beta reverse primer were used in the first two PCR rounds, which each ran for nine to ten cycles. TCRdb re-analysed the multiplex PCR reads in MiXCR, keeping a single row per CDR3 protein. The sample yields roughly 53,000 distinct CDR3 sequences, about 68% seen once. Specimen: liver tumor tissue from sampling region 2. The subset is: tumor region T2, inferior pole. These receptors originate from a man in his forties with primary liver carcinoma and hepatitis B virus infection.

J is TRBJ2-3 and V is TRBV7-9; TRBD2 might be the D (5 bases). The V gene's germline CDR1 is SEHNR and CDR2 FQNEAQ (reference sequence). CDR3 length: 14 amino acids. V lost 3 bases, J lost 4 bases, and 11 bases lay in between. CDR3 loop: CASSLNGMPDTQYF. DNA of the CDR3: TGTGCCAGCAGCTTGAACGGGATGCCAGATACGCAGTATTTT.

This clonotype has a handful of counts. The junction does not match germline at one end; this may be a read error. This chain uses TRBV6-5 with TRBJ2-1, with 7 bases identical to TRBD1. CDR1 is MNHEY, CDR2 SVGAGI, per germline. The CDR3 runs 15 residues. The CDR3 sequence: CTSSQQGSSYNEQFF. Written as DNA, the CDR3 is TGTACCAGCAGCCAACAGGGGAGCTCCTACAATGAGCAGTTCTTC.

This clonotype appeared once. Relative to the germline gene, one junction end is altered; a read error may explain this. The J gene is TRBJ1-1, the V gene TRBV6-1; possible D gene TRBD1, 6 bases. Germline V gives CDR1 MNHNS, CDR2 SASEGT. The CDR3 loop spans 15 amino acids. Written as DNA, the CDR3 is TGTGCCAGCGGGGGCTGTGAGACGGCGAACACTGAAGTTTTCTTT. Translating it yields CASGGCETANTEVFF.

Comment on this clonotype: This may stem from a read error, because a much larger clone lies one nucleotide away. V is TRBV5-1 and J is TRBJ2-2; no clear D. The CDR3 is 13 amino acids. Germline CDR1 reads SGHRS; CDR2 reads YFSETQ. The CDR3: CASSYENAGELFF. In DNA form, the CDR3 reads TGCGCCAGCAGCTATGAGAACGCCGGGGAGCTGTTTTTT. Complete variable domain (other parts from reference TRBV5-1 and TRBJ2-2): KAGVTQTPRYLIKTRGQQVTLSCSPISGHRSVSWYQQTPGQGLQFLFEYFSETQRNKGNFPGRFSGRQFSNSRSEMNVSTLELGDSALYLCASSYENAGELFFGEGSRLTVL.

This clonotype was observed a handful of times. The rearrangement uses TRBV5-1 and TRBJ2-2; TRBD2 is a possible D gene (5 bases). Trimming left V 6 bases short and J 1 base short, with 16 bases between. Germline V gene lookup returns CDR1 SGHRS and CDR2 YFSETQ. The CDR3 sequence is 16 residues long. CDR3 region: CASNFRTSENTGELFF. The CDR3 DNA sequence: TGCGCCAGCAACTTCCGCACTAGTGAGAACACCGGGGAGCTGTTTTTT.

Notes on this clonotype: A read error may explain this, as a much larger clone is one base away. The V gene is TRBV28, the J gene TRBJ2-7; 8 nucleotides align to TRBD1. The germline CDR1 and CDR2 sequences are MDHEN and SYDVKM. CDR3 length equals 15 residues. The trim removed 1 base at V and 5 bases at J, leaving 7 bases unmatched. CDR3 nucleotides: TGTGCCAGCAGTTTATTGCAGACAGGGGACGACGAGCAGTACTTC. It is translated as CASSLLQTGDDEQYF.

This clonotype was counted many times. This chain uses TRBV12-3 or TRBV12-4 with TRBJ2-1; D is perhaps TRBD2 (6 bases). V was cut by 2 bases and J by 8 bases, with 13 bases left in between. CDR3 size: 14 residues. CDR3 loop: CASSLPPSSDEQFF. The CDR3 DNA is TGTGCCAGCAGTTTACCCCCGTCTAGCGATGAGCAGTTCTTC.

This clonotype came up once. The junction departs from germline at one end; a sequencing error may be responsible. The chain uses TRBV11-2 and TRBJ2-7, with D perhaps assigned TRBD1 or TRBD2 (5 bases each). The CDR3 loop spans 17 amino acids. Germline CDR1 is SGHAT and CDR2 is FQNNGV. The CDR3 protein is CASSLDFGAPSSYERYF. The CDR3 DNA is TGTGCCAGCAGCTTAGACTTCGGGGCACCCAGCTCATACGAGCGGTACTTC.

The rearrangement uses TRBV7-3 and TRBJ2-1, with no clear D. The CDR3 spans 11 residues. V gave up 4 bases and J gave up 15 bases, with 13 bases separating them. Germline CDR1 and CDR2: SGHTA and FQGTGA. The CDR3 here is CASSSSDVLFF. CDR3 coding DNA: TGTGCCAGCAGCTCTTCGGACGTTTTGTTCTTC. Combining the CDR3 with reference TRBV7-3 and TRBJ2-1 gives the whole variable domain GAGVSQTPSNKVTEKGKYVELRCDPISGHTALYWYRQSLGQGPEFLIYFQGTGAADDSGLPNDRFFAVRPEGSVSTLKIQRTERGDSAVYLCASSSSDVLFFGPGTRLTVL.

A word on this clonotype: At one end the junction does not follow the germline gene, possibly because of a read error. J is TRBJ2-2 and V is TRBV4-1, with D tentatively TRBD2 (5 bases). The CDR3 runs 14 residues. CDR1 is MGHRA, CDR2 YSYEKL, per germline. The CDR3 is CASSQDSNTGDLFF. DNA of the CDR3: TGTGCCAGCAGCCAAGACTCGAACACCGGGGATCTGTTTTTT.

Concerning this clonotype itself: An end of the junction differs from the germline gene, which may be a read error. The gene calls are TRBV6-1 and TRBJ2-6, with 9 bases that match TRBD2. This CDR3 has 15 residues. CDR1 and CDR2 from the germline V gene are MNHNS and SASEGT. CDR3 in DNA: TGTGCCAGTAGTCTCGGTGGCGGGGGGGCCAACATCCTGACTTTC. Its translation is CASSLGGGGANILTF.

A word on this clonotype: A read error may produce the germline difference seen at one junction end. The V call is TRBV11-3, the J call TRBJ2-5; TRBD1 matches 7 bases. In germline, CDR1 is SGHNT, CDR2 YENEEA. The CDR3 extends over 14 amino acids. CDR3 residues: CASSTGTAHDTQYF. Written as DNA, the CDR3 is TGCGCCAGCAGCACCGGGACAGCGCATGATACCCAGTACTTC.

V gene TRBV19 combines with J gene TRBJ2-1, with 7 bases identical to TRBD2. V lost 6 bases and J lost 5; bases outside the gene matches: 4. The germline V gene encodes CDR1 LNHDA and CDR2 SQIVND (reference sequence). This CDR3 has 13 residues. The CDR3 here is CASRAGPNNEQFF. CDR3 nucleotides: TGTGCCAGTAGAGCGGGACCCAACAATGAGCAGTTCTTC.

The J gene is TRBJ2-2, the V gene TRBV6-1; no firm D call. Germline values: CDR1 MNHNS, CDR2 SASEGT. CDR3 length equals 13 residues. Trimming removed 10 bases at V and 1 base at J, with 10 bases between. CDR3 protein: CAKSPRNTGELFF. DNA for the CDR3: TGTGCCAAGAGCCCCAGGAACACCGGGGAGCTGTTTTTT.

Of note for this clonotype: No conserved phenylalanine or tryptophan ends this CDR3, so it is likely a read error. The limits of the CDR3 on the DNA are not certain, so only TCRdb's listed CDR3 is given. The rearrangement joins TRBV5-6 to TRBJ2-1; the D segment call TRBD2 is taken from the table without a DNA check. The CDR3 contains 14 residues when both ends are counted. Germline V gives CDR1 SGHDT, CDR2 YYEEEE. The CDR3 reads CASSLGGSYNEQLS.